Shown below are 6 T cell receptor beta chains from a single sample sequenced in a study of Tregs in tolerant kidney transplant recipients. Here immunoSEQ multiplex PCR was the method, and the copy in TCRdb shows in-frame clones only, minus some. This sample has around 21,000 clones; about three fifths occur once, and the top ten carry 3% to 3.5%. Their specific antigens are unknown. Source material: Tregs from blood cultured with allogeneic cells. These receptors were collected from a human donor in good health.

For the CDR3, the DNA is TGCAGCGTTGCCCAACAGGGGGTCGCGGAAAAACTGTTTTTT. This gives the protein CSVAQQGVAEKLFF. V gene TRBV29-1 combines with J gene TRBJ1-4; 8 nucleotides line up with TRBD1. The CDR3 consists of 14 residues. Germline trimming cut 4 bases from V and 8 bases from J; bases unmatched to any gene: 9. The V gene's germline CDR1 is SQVTM and CDR2 ANQGSEA.

This clone has just a few counts. The J gene is TRBJ2-3, the V gene TRBV18, with D tentatively TRBD2 (6 bases). CDR3 length: 18 amino acids. Trimming took off 0 bases at V and 2 bases at J, with 18 bases between the two ends. CDR1 is KGHSH, CDR2 LQKENI, per germline. The CDR3 spells CASSPPFGLTDYTDTQYF. CDR3 bases: TGTGCCAGCTCACCACCCTTCGGACTAACCGATTACACAGATACGCAGTATTTT.

The CDR3 spells CASSPPASGGSGEQFF. The DNA of the CDR3 is TGTGCCAGCAGTCCCCCGGCTAGCGGGGGGTCAGGTGAGCAGTTCTTC. This rearrangement joins TRBV7-8 to TRBJ2-1, with 11 bases fitting TRBD2. Per germline, CDR1 SGHVS and CDR2 FQNEAQ. V was pared by 6 bases and J by 9 bases, with 13 bases of the junction left unmatched. This CDR3 comprises 16 residues.

This rearrangement joins TRBV6-6 to TRBJ2-3; the D gene is possibly TRBD1 (5 bases). The ends were cut back, 0 bases at V and 2 bases at J, with 9 bases in the middle. The germline CDR1 and CDR2 sequences are MNHNY and SVGAGI (reference sequence). The CDR3 is made up of 15 amino acids. This chain's CDR3 is CASSYSPGITDTQYF. The DNA of the CDR3 is TGTGCCAGCAGTTACTCTCCAGGGATCACAGATACGCAGTATTTT.

The rearrangement links TRBV19 to TRBJ2-5; no clear D. CDR1 is LNHDA and CDR2 is SQIVND in the germline V gene (reference sequence). The V and J ends lost 3 bases and 5 bases respectively, with 7 bases between them. The CDR3 extends over 12 amino acids. DNA for the CDR3: TGTGCCAGTAGTATCTTCGGGGAGACCCAGTACTTC. Residues: CASSIFGETQYF. Looking up the rest from reference TRBV19 and TRBJ2-5 gives the full variable domain: DGGITQSPKYLFRKEGQNVTLSCEQNLNHDAMYWYRQDPGQGLRLIYYSQIVNDFQKGDIAEGYSVSREKKESFPLTVTSAQKNPTAFYLCASSIFGETQYFGPGTRLLVL.

DNA for the CDR3: TGTGCCAGCAGCTTGACGGGGACAGAATCCTATGGCTACACCTTC. Residues: CASSLTGTESYGYTF. The rearrangement uses TRBV5-5 and TRBJ1-2; TRBD1 agrees at 7 bases. There are 15 residues in the CDR3. Germline CDR1 SGHKS, CDR2 YYEKEE (reference sequence). Trimming removed 1 base from V and 4 bases from J; junction bases left unmatched: 7.